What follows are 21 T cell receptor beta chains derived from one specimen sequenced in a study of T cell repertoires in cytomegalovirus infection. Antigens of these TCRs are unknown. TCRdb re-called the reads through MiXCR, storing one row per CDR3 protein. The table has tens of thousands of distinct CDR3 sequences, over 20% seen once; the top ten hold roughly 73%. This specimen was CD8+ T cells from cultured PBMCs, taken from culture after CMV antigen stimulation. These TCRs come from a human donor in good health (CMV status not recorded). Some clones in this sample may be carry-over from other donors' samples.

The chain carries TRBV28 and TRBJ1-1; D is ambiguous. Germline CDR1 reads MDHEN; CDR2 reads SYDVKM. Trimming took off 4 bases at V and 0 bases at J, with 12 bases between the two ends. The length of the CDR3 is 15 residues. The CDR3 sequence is CASSSYREVNTEAFF. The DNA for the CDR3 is TGTGCCAGCAGTTCGTATAGGGAGGTGAACACTGAAGCTTTCTTT.

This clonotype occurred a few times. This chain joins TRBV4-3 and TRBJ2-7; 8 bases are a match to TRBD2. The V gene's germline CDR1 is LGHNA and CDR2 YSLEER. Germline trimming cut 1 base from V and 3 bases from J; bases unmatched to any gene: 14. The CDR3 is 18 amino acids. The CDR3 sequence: CASSQGWEVAGTNYEQYF. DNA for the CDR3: TGCGCCAGCAGCCAAGGATGGGAAGTAGCGGGAACTAACTACGAGCAGTACTTC.

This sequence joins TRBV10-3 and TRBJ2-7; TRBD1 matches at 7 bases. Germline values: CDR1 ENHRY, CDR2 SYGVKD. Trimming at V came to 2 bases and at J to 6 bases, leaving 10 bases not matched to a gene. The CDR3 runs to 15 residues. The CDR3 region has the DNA TGTGCCATCAGTGAGGTTCGGCAGGGGGTGAGCGAGCAGTACTTC. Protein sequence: CAISEVRQGVSEQYF.

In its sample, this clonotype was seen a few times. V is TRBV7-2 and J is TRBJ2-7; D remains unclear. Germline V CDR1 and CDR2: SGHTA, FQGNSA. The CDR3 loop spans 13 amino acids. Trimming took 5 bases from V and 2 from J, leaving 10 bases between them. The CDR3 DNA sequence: TGTGCCAGCAGCCCCCGGCTAGCCTACGAGCAGTACTTC. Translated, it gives CASSPRLAYEQYF.

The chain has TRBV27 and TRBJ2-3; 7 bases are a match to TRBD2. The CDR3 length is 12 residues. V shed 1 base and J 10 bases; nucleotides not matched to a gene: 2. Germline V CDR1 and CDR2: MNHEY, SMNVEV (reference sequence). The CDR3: CASSLYGRAQYF. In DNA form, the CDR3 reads TGTGCCAGCAGTTTATATGGGAGGGCGCAGTATTTT.

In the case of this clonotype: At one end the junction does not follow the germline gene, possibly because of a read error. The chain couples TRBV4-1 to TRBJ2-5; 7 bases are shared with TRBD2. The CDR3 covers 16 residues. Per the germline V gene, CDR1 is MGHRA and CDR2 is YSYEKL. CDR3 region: CASSQVGGGPKETQYF. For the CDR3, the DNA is TGTGCCAGCAGCCAAGTTGGGGGGGGTCCTAAAGAGACCCAGTACTTC.

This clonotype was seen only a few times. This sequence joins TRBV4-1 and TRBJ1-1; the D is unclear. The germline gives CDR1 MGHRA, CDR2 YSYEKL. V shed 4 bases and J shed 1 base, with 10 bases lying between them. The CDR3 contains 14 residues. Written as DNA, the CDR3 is TGCGCCAGCAGCCTCCCTCGTGGGAACACTGAAGCTTTCTTT. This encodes CASSLPRGNTEAFF.

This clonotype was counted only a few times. In DNA form, the CDR3 reads TGTGCCAGCAGACAAGAGACCCAGTACTTC. Translating it yields CASRQETQYF. The rearrangement links TRBV6-1 to TRBJ2-5; D is unclear. The CDR3 has 10 amino acids. Germline CDR1 MNHNS, CDR2 SASEGT. V was trimmed by 6 bases and J by 2 bases, leaving 1 base between them.

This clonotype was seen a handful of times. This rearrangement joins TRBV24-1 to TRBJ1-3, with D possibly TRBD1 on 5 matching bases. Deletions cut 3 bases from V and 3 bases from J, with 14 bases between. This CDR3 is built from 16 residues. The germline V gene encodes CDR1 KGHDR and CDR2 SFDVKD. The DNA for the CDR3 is TGTGCCACCAGTGATCCAGGGAAGGGTGATGGAAACACCATATATTTT. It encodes CATSDPGKGDGNTIYF.

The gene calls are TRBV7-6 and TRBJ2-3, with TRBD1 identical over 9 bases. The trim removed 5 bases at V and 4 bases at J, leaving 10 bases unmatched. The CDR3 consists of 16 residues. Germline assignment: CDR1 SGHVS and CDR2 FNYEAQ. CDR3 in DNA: TGTGCCAGCAGCCCCTGGACAGGGGACTTCGCAGATACGCAGTATTTT. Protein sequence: CASSPWTGDFADTQYF.

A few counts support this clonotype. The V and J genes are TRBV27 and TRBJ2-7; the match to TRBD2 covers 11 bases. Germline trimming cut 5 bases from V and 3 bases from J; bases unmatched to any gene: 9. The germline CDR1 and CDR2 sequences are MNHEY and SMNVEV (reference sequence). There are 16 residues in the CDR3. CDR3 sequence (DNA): TGTGCCAGCAGTCCTAGCGGGGGGTTATTCGGCTACGAGCAGTACTTC. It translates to CASSPSGGLFGYEQYF.

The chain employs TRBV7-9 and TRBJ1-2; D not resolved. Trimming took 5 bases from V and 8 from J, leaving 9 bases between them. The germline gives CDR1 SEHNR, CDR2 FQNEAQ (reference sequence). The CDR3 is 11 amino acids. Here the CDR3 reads CASSLDGGYTF. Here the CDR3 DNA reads TGTGCCAGCAGCCTTGACGGGGGCTACACCTTC.

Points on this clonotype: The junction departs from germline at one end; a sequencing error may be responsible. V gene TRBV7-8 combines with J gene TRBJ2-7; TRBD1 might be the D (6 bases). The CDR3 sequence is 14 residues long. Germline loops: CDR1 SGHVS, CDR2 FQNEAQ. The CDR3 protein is CATGYRESSYERYF. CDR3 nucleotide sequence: TGTGCCACCGGATACAGGGAAAGCTCCTACGAGCGGTACTTC.

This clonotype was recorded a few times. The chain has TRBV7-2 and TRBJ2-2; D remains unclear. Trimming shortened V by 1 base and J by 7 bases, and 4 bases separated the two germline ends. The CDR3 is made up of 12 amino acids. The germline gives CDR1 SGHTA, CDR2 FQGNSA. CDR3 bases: TGTGCCAGCAGCTTAGATGACGGGGAGCTGTTTTTT. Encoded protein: CASSLDDGELFF.

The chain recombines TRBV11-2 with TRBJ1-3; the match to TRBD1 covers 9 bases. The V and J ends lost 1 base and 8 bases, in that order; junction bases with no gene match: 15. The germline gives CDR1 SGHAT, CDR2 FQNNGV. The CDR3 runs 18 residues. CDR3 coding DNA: TGTGCCAGCAGCTTAGGAGGTTCGGCGGGACAGGGCAGATACACCATATATTTT. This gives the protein CASSLGGSAGQGRYTIYF.

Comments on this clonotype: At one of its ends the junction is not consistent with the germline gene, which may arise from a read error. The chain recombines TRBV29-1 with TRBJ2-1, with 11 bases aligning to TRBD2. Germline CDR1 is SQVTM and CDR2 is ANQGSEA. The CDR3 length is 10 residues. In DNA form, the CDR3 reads TGCAGCGTTGAAGCTAGCGGGGGGAAATTC. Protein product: CSVEASGGKF.

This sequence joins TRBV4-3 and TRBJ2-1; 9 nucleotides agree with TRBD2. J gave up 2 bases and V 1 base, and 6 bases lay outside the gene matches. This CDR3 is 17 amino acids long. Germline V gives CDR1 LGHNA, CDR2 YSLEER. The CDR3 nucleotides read TGCGCCAGCAGCCAAGGTGTCGGCGGGGGGGCCTACAATGAGCAGTTCTTC. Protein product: CASSQGVGGGAYNEQFF.

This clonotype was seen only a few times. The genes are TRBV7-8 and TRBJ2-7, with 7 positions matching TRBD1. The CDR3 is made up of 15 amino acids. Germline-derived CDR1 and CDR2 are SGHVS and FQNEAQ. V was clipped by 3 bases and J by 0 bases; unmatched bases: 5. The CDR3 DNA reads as TGTGCCAGCAGCTTCAGGACAGGCGACTCCTACGAGCAGTACTTC. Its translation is CASSFRTGDSYEQYF.

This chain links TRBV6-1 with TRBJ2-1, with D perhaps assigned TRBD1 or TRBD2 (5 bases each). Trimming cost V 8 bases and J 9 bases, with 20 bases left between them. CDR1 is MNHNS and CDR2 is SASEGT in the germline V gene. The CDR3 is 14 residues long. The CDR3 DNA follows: TGTGCCAGCTGGGCCCAGGGTCCCCGGGGTGAGCAGTTCTTC. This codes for CASWAQGPRGEQFF.

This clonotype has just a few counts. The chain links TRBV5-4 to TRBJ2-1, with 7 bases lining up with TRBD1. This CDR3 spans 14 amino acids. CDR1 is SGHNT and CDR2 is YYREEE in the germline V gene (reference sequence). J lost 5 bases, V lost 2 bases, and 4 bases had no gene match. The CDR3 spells CASSLSGTDNEQFF. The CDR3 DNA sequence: TGTGCCAGCAGCTTATCCGGGACAGACAATGAGCAGTTCTTC.

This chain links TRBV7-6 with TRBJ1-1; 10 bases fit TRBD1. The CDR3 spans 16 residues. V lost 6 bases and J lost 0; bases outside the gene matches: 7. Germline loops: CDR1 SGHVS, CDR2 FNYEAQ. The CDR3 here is CASSPRDRGLNTEAFF. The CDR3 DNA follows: TGTGCCAGCAGTCCCCGGGACAGGGGATTGAACACTGAAGCTTTCTTT.